This is a list of T cell receptor beta chains from one sample in a study of OX40 agonist ivuxolimab in advanced cancers. Sequenced by immunoSEQ multiplex PCR; TCRdb stores in-frame clones only, minus some. This sample has tens of thousands of clones, with about 80% found just once. The material sequenced was CD4+ or CD8+ T cells sorted from blood, taken in a trial of the OX40 agonist ivuxolimab. The receptors here all came from an adult with an advanced solid tumor such as melanoma, head and neck, liver or kidney cancer. Each CDR3 is given with its conserved first and last residue. D genes are given only for firm matches. Some rows have no size entry. The others give once, few or many, or a class for an expanded clone.

>TRBV11-3|NA|NA|TRBJ2-7
TGTGCCAGCAGCGCCCGGCCTACATCCGAGCAGTACTTC
CASSARPTSEQYF
>TRBV30|TRBD1|NA|TRBJ2-2
TGTGCCTGGAGTTTCCGGGACAGGAACACCGGGGAGCTGTTTTTT
CAWSFRDRNTGELFF
>TRBV5-4|TRBD1|NA|TRBJ1-1
TGTGCCAGCAGCTCATTAGTAACAGGGGTGGGCACTGAAGCTTTCTTT
CASSSLVTGVGTEAFF
>TRBV4-2|NA|NA|TRBJ2-5
TGTGCCAGCAGCCAAGAATTCAGGACCCAACAAGAGACCCAGTACTTC
CASSQEFRTQQETQYF
>TRBV27|NA|NA|TRBJ1-2
TGTGCCAGCAGTTTAGTTGGACCCCCTAACTATGGCTACACCTTC
CASSLVGPPNYGYTF
>TRBV11-1|TRBD1|NA|TRBJ2-1
TGTGCCAGCAGCTTGACAGGGGGCATCAATGAGCAGTTCTTC
CASSLTGGINEQFF
>TRBV7-2|NA|NA|TRBJ1-5
TGTGCCAGCAGCTTAGAACGGAGCAATCAGCCCCAGCATTTT
CASSLERSNQPQHF
>TRBV7-8|NA|NA|TRBJ1-2
TGTGCCAGCAGCCCCGGGCCTCGGGAAGGTGGCTACACCTTC
CASSPGPREGGYTF
>TRBV10-1|TRBD1|NA|TRBJ2-6
TGCGCCAGCAGACTCAGGGGGCCAGGGGCCAACGTCCTGACTTTC
CASRLRGPGANVLTF
>TRBV19|NA|NA|TRBJ2-1
TGTGCCAGTAGTATTGGGCAGACCGTCTACAATGAGCAGTTCTTC
CASSIGQTVYNEQFF
>TRBV7-8|NA|NA|TRBJ2-4
TGTGCCAGCAGCCACGGACGGTACCAAAACATTCAGTACTTC
CASSHGRYQNIQYF
>TRBV2|NA|once|TRBJ2-1
TGTGCCAGCGGTCGGGATGAGCAGTTCTTC
CASGRDEQFF
>TRBV5-1|NA|NA|TRBJ1-6
TGCGCCACTTCGGACAGAGATAATTCACCCCTCCACTTT
CATSDRDNSPLHF
>TRBV2|TRBD2|NA|TRBJ2-7
TGTGCCAGCAGTCCCCTGAGGGAGGCCGGGACTAGCGGGGGGGGAGAGCAGTACTTC
CASSPLREAGTSGGGEQYF
>TRBV6-1|NA|NA|TRBJ1-1
TGTGCCAGCAGCCCCAATGGGGGAATCACTGAAGCTTTCTTT
CASSPNGGITEAFF
>TRBV2|TRBD1|once|TRBJ2-6
TGTGCCAGCAGTCAGGGGGCGCCGACCGTCCTGACTTTC
CASSQGAPTVLTF
>TRBV11-1|NA|NA|TRBJ1-1
TGTGCCAGCAGCAGGGACGGTGAGAACACTGAAGCTTTCTTT
CASSRDGENTEAFF
>TRBV9|NA|NA|TRBJ1-3
TGTGCCAGCAGCCAAAATGTAGGTGGAAACACCATATATTTT
CASSQNVGGNTIYF
>TRBV7-2|NA|NA|TRBJ2-7
TGTGCCAGCAGCCCGGATTCTGGAGTCTACGAGCAGTACTTC
CASSPDSGVYEQYF
>TRBV27|TRBD1|NA|TRBJ2-6
TGTGCCAGCAGTTCGTCCCGGGACAGGGCGGGGGCTCCTGGGGCCAACGTCCTGACTTTC
CASSSSRDRAGAPGANVLTF
>TRBV7-7|TRBD1|NA|TRBJ2-7
TGTGCTAGCAGCTTGGGACAGGGGATCTCCGAGCAGTACTTC
CASSLGQGISEQYF
>TRBV10-2|NA|once|TRBJ1-5
TGCGCCAGTCAAACAGGGTGGCATCAGCCCCAGCATTTT
CASQTGWHQPQHF
>TRBV9|NA|once|TRBJ1-3
TGTGCCAGCAGCGTAGCTACAAGAAGGGGAAACACCATATATTTT
CASSVATRRGNTIYF
>TRBV4-1|NA|NA|TRBJ2-7
TGCGCCAGCAGCCGAGGGAGCACCTACGAGCAGTACTTC
CASSRGSTYEQYF
>TRBV27|NA|NA|TRBJ2-2
TGTGCCAGCAGTTTACTCGGGGCCGGGGAGCTGTTTTTT
CASSLLGAGELFF
>TRBV4-1|NA|NA|TRBJ2-5
TGCGCCAGCAGCCACCCTCACGGGGAGACCCAGTACTTC
CASSHPHGETQYF
>TRBV9|TRBD2|NA|TRBJ2-7
TGTGCCAGCAGCGTAAGCGGGGCACAAGAATACGAGCAGTACTTC
CASSVSGAQEYEQYF
>TRBV19|TRBD1|NA|TRBJ1-2
TGTGCCAGTAGTATTCGAGGAGACAGGGGCTATGGCTACACCTTC
CASSIRGDRGYGYTF
>TRBV11-3|NA|once|TRBJ2-3
TGTGCCAGCAGCTTAGATTCAGGGACATCCACGCAGTATTTT
CASSLDSGTSTQYF
>TRBV7-2|NA|NA|TRBJ2-5
TGTGCCAGCAGCCCGTATGGGGGAGAAGAGACCCAGTACTTC
CASSPYGGEETQYF